Listed below are T cell receptor beta chains from one sample, sequenced in a study of identical twins. TCRdb reprocessed the 5' RACE reads with MiXCR, giving one entry per CDR3 protein. The sample consists of approximately 230,000 distinct CDR3 sequences, over 12% of them appearing once. The sequenced sample was memory (CD45RO+) T cells sorted from blood. These receptors came from a woman aged 18-29 years in good health. CDR3s include the opening cysteine and the closing phenylalanine or tryptophan. D genes are given only for firm matches. Clone sizes are given selectively: once, few, many, or a class where the clone is expanded.

j_call: TRBJ2-3
clone_size: few
v_call: TRBV10-3
d_call: -
cdr3_nt: TGTGCCATCCGAAGCGGGCAGCCCGGTAGCACAGATACGCAGTATTTT
cdr3_aa: CAIRSGQPGSTDTQYF

j_call: TRBJ2-3
clone_size: -
v_call: TRBV7-2
d_call: -
cdr3_nt: TGTGCCAGCAGCTCGGCCTCCTTCACTACAGATACGCAGTATTTT
cdr3_aa: CASSSASFTTDTQYF

j_call: TRBJ1-3
clone_size: -
v_call: TRBV6-6
d_call: -
cdr3_nt: TGTGCCAGCACCCGGGACGCAGGAAACACCATATATTTT
cdr3_aa: CASTRDAGNTIYF

j_call: TRBJ1-2
clone_size: -
v_call: TRBV11-2
d_call: -
cdr3_nt: TGTGCCAGCAGCATCAGAGGGATAGACTATGGCTACACCTTC
cdr3_aa: CASSIRGIDYGYTF

j_call: TRBJ2-6
clone_size: many
v_call: TRBV4-3
d_call: -
cdr3_nt: TGCGCCAGCAGCCAAGATACGGGTTCTGGGGCCAACGTCCTGACTTTC
cdr3_aa: CASSQDTGSGANVLTF

j_call: TRBJ1-6
clone_size: few
v_call: TRBV6-1
d_call: TRBD1
cdr3_nt: TGTGCCAGCGACAGGGGGCCGGGCTCCTATAATTCACCCCTCCACTTT
cdr3_aa: CASDRGPGSYNSPLHF

j_call: TRBJ1-1
clone_size: -
v_call: TRBV20-1
d_call: -
cdr3_nt: TGCAGTGCTACCCGCCCTGGAATGAACACTGAAGCTTTCTTT
cdr3_aa: CSATRPGMNTEAFF

j_call: TRBJ1-4
clone_size: -
v_call: TRBV10-3
d_call: TRBD1
cdr3_nt: TGTGCCATCAGGGATCCGGGACAGGGGCATGAAAAACTGTTTTTT
cdr3_aa: CAIRDPGQGHEKLFF

j_call: TRBJ2-1
clone_size: many
v_call: TRBV11-2
d_call: -
cdr3_nt: TGTGCCAGCAGCTCCCGCCAGGGCGGGTTAGTAGATGAGCAGTTCTTC
cdr3_aa: CASSSRQGGLVDEQFF

j_call: TRBJ1-5
clone_size: many
v_call: TRBV14
d_call: -
cdr3_nt: TGTGCCAGCAGCCAAGACAGGGGCACGCCCCAGCATTTT
cdr3_aa: CASSQDRGTPQHF

j_call: TRBJ1-2
clone_size: few
v_call: TRBV20-1
d_call: -
cdr3_nt: TGCAGTGCTAGCCGGGATCGGACAGAGTCTGGCTACACCTTC
cdr3_aa: CSASRDRTESGYTF

j_call: TRBJ2-4
clone_size: few
v_call: TRBV12-3/TRBV12-4
d_call: -
cdr3_nt: TGTGCCAGCAGGGAGGACGCGGCCAAAAACATTCAGTACTTC
cdr3_aa: CASREDAAKNIQYF

j_call: TRBJ1-2
clone_size: many
v_call: TRBV20-1
d_call: -
cdr3_nt: TGCAGTGTTAGGTCAGGAACAGAAAACTATGGCTACACCTTC
cdr3_aa: CSVRSGTENYGYTF

j_call: TRBJ2-4
clone_size: many
v_call: TRBV29-1
d_call: TRBD1
cdr3_nt: TGCAGCGTTGAAGGGGACAGGGGAAACTTAAACATTCAGTACTTC
cdr3_aa: CSVEGDRGNLNIQYF

j_call: TRBJ1-4
clone_size: many
v_call: TRBV11-2
d_call: -
cdr3_nt: TGTGCCAGCAGCCCCCAGGAGGGGAGACTGTTTTTT
cdr3_aa: CASSPQEGRLFF

j_call: TRBJ2-7
clone_size: -
v_call: TRBV11-2
d_call: -
cdr3_nt: TGTGCCAGCAGCTTAGAAGCCGGTGACTACGAGCAGTACTTC
cdr3_aa: CASSLEAGDYEQYF

j_call: TRBJ1-6
clone_size: many
v_call: TRBV10-3
d_call: -
cdr3_nt: TGTGCCACCTTAGCGGGAGGGAATTCACCCCTCCACTTT
cdr3_aa: CATLAGGNSPLHF

j_call: TRBJ1-2
clone_size: -
v_call: TRBV20-1
d_call: TRBD1
cdr3_nt: TGCAGTGCTAGCCGACAGGGGTCAGGGTTTGGCTACACCTTC
cdr3_aa: CSASRQGSGFGYTF

j_call: TRBJ2-5
clone_size: few
v_call: TRBV11-2
d_call: TRBD1
cdr3_nt: TGTGCCAGCAGCTTAGTCCCCGGGACAGGGGCGGGAAAGACCCAGTACTTC
cdr3_aa: CASSLVPGTGAGKTQYF

j_call: TRBJ2-1
clone_size: -
v_call: TRBV20-1
d_call: -
cdr3_nt: TGCAGTGCTTCCGAAGGCGGGCAGGGGACGGATGAGCAGTTCTTC
cdr3_aa: CSASEGGQGTDEQFF

j_call: TRBJ2-7
clone_size: -
v_call: TRBV7-2
d_call: -
cdr3_nt: TGTGCCAGCAGCTTAGGCGGGGCCGAAATCTACGAGCAGTACTTC
cdr3_aa: CASSLGGAEIYEQYF

j_call: TRBJ2-2
clone_size: -
v_call: TRBV6-1
d_call: TRBD2
cdr3_nt: TGTGCCAGCAGACGACTAGCGGGAGGATCCGGGGAGCTGTTTTTT
cdr3_aa: CASRRLAGGSGELFF

j_call: TRBJ2-3
clone_size: many
v_call: TRBV20-1
d_call: TRBD2
cdr3_nt: TGCAGTGCTAGAGATAGGCGGGAGGAGCAAGATACGCAGTATTTT
cdr3_aa: CSARDRREEQDTQYF

j_call: TRBJ2-5
clone_size: -
v_call: TRBV7-9
d_call: TRBD1
cdr3_nt: TGTGCCAGCAGCTTATTGGGGCAGGGGGCTAAGGAGACCCAGTACTTC
cdr3_aa: CASSLLGQGAKETQYF

j_call: TRBJ2-7
clone_size: few
v_call: TRBV10-3
d_call: TRBD2
cdr3_nt: TGTGCCAGCCTAGCGGGGGGGAACTCCTACGAGCAGTACTTC
cdr3_aa: CASLAGGNSYEQYF

j_call: TRBJ2-1
clone_size: -
v_call: TRBV5-1
d_call: -
cdr3_nt: TGCGCCAGCAGCTTGCTAACAACAGTAGAATCCAATGAGCAGTTCTTC
cdr3_aa: CASSLLTTVESNEQFF

j_call: TRBJ2-3
clone_size: -
v_call: TRBV12-3/TRBV12-4
d_call: -
cdr3_nt: TGTGCCAGCAGTTCATACCGGGACACAGATACGCAGTATTTT
cdr3_aa: CASSSYRDTDTQYF

j_call: TRBJ2-1
clone_size: few
v_call: TRBV5-1
d_call: -
cdr3_nt: TGCGCCAGCAGCTTCTTCTCCAGCTCCTACAATGAGCAGTTCTTC
cdr3_aa: CASSFFSSSYNEQFF

j_call: TRBJ2-2
clone_size: few
v_call: TRBV7-2
d_call: -
cdr3_nt: TGTGCCAGCAGCTTGGAGACCACCGGGGAGCTGTTTTTT
cdr3_aa: CASSLETTGELFF

j_call: TRBJ2-3
clone_size: -
v_call: TRBV20-1
d_call: -
cdr3_nt: TGCAGTGCTCCGGGAGGGGGCGGGGGGTTCACAGATACGCAGTATTTT
cdr3_aa: CSAPGGGGGFTDTQYF

j_call: TRBJ2-5
clone_size: many
v_call: TRBV10-3
d_call: -
cdr3_nt: TGTGCCATCAGTGAAGGGGGAGAACAAGAGACCCAGTACTTC
cdr3_aa: CAISEGGEQETQYF

j_call: TRBJ2-7
clone_size: -
v_call: TRBV14
d_call: TRBD1
cdr3_nt: TGTGCCAGCAGCCAAGTGGGACAGGGGGGGTACGAGCAGTACTTC
cdr3_aa: CASSQVGQGGYEQYF

j_call: TRBJ2-4
clone_size: -
v_call: TRBV7-9
d_call: TRBD1
cdr3_nt: TGTGCCAGCAGCCGTCACCCCAGGGGGCTCGGCAAAAACATTCAGTACTTC
cdr3_aa: CASSRHPRGLGKNIQYF

j_call: TRBJ2-3
clone_size: few
v_call: TRBV5-6
d_call: -
cdr3_nt: TGTGCCAGCCATCCCCGCGGCGGGGGCACAGATACGCAGTATTTT
cdr3_aa: CASHPRGGGTDTQYF

j_call: TRBJ1-2
clone_size: many
v_call: TRBV5-6
d_call: -
cdr3_nt: TGTGCCAGCAGCTTTTACGAGGGGGGCTACACCTTC
cdr3_aa: CASSFYEGGYTF

j_call: TRBJ2-3
clone_size: few
v_call: TRBV24-1
d_call: -
cdr3_nt: TGTGCCACCAGTCGAGGAAGCACAGATACGCAGTATTTT
cdr3_aa: CATSRGSTDTQYF

j_call: TRBJ1-1
clone_size: medium-sized
v_call: TRBV27
d_call: TRBD1
cdr3_nt: TGTGCCAGCAGTGTCACAGGGGGCCTGAACACTGAAGCTTTCTTT
cdr3_aa: CASSVTGGLNTEAFF

j_call: TRBJ2-7
clone_size: -
v_call: TRBV9
d_call: TRBD1
cdr3_nt: TGTGCCAGCAGCGCCCTCCCGGGACAGAGCTACGAGCAGTACTTC
cdr3_aa: CASSALPGQSYEQYF

j_call: TRBJ2-1
clone_size: few
v_call: TRBV6-2/TRBV6-3
d_call: -
cdr3_nt: TGTGCCACTGGAGGAAAACAACTAACCAATGAGCAGTTCTTC
cdr3_aa: CATGGKQLTNEQFF

j_call: TRBJ1-1
clone_size: -
v_call: TRBV5-1
d_call: -
cdr3_nt: TGCGCCAGCAGCTACGACTCGGTAAACACTGAAGCTTTCTTT
cdr3_aa: CASSYDSVNTEAFF

j_call: TRBJ2-3
clone_size: many
v_call: TRBV12-3/TRBV12-4
d_call: -
cdr3_nt: TGTGCCAGCCGAGCCCGTGGGGCCGACACAGATACGCAGTATTTT
cdr3_aa: CASRARGADTDTQYF

j_call: TRBJ2-7
clone_size: few
v_call: TRBV6-5
d_call: TRBD1
cdr3_nt: TGTGCCAGCAGTTACGCCGGGACAGGGGTCATCGAGCAGTACTTC
cdr3_aa: CASSYAGTGVIEQYF

j_call: TRBJ1-3
clone_size: many
v_call: TRBV5-1
d_call: -
cdr3_nt: TGCGCCAGCAGCTTGGACATCTCTGGAAACACCATATATTTT
cdr3_aa: CASSLDISGNTIYF

j_call: TRBJ2-1
clone_size: -
v_call: TRBV20-1
d_call: -
cdr3_nt: TGCAGTGCTAGAGGGCCAAGGAGCTCCTACAATGAGCAGTTCTTC
cdr3_aa: CSARGPRSSYNEQFF